Below are 31 T cell receptor beta chains sequenced from a single sample in a study of T cell responses to AZD1222 COVID-19 vaccine. The repertoire was sequenced with immunoSEQ multiplex PCR; TCRdb's copy has only in-frame clones and lacks some. Among about 130,000 clones listed, around nine tenths were seen once. The sample was peripheral blood, taken on day 0 of AZD1222 vaccination. The receptors were sampled from an adult in good health.

The genes are TRBV18 and TRBJ1-2; D might be TRBD1 (5 bases). The V gene lost 6 bases and the J gene lost 6 bases, with 17 bases spanning the gap. CDR1 is KGHSH, CDR2 LQKENI, per germline. This CDR3 has 14 residues. CDR3 nucleotide sequence: TGTGCCAGCTCGCCGGGGCAGGGCTATAATGGCTACACCTTC. It yields the protein CASSPGQGYNGYTF.

The chain joins TRBV3-1 (or the pseudogene TRBV3-2) to TRBJ2-3, with D unresolved. The CDR3 loop spans 16 amino acids. The germline CDR1 and CDR2 sequences are LGHDT and YNNKEL (reference sequence). Trimming pared 3 bases from V and 4 bases from J, leaving 17 bases between. The CDR3 region is CASSHHAGLGADTQYF. The CDR3 DNA is TGTGCCAGCAGCCACCACGCTGGGTTAGGCGCAGATACGCAGTATTTT.

The rearrangement joins TRBV6-5 to TRBJ2-5; D is unresolved. V lost 8 bases and J 3 bases, leaving 19 bases between the germline ends. The CDR3 totals 15 residues. Germline assignment: CDR1 MNHEY and CDR2 SVGAGI. Written as DNA, the CDR3 is TGTGCCAGCGGGAAAGTCGTTGTCTTAGAAGAGACCCAGTACTTC. Translated, it gives CASGKVVVLEETQYF.

V is TRBV29-1 and J is TRBJ1-4; D is unclear. Trimming stripped 5 bases from V and 4 bases from J, with 11 bases between. Germline-derived CDR1 and CDR2 are SQVTM and ANQGSEA. The CDR3 has 13 residues. The CDR3 spells CSVKSQVNEKLFF. As DNA, the CDR3 is TGCAGCGTTAAATCCCAGGTTAATGAAAAACTGTTTTTT.

V usage is TRBV2 and J usage is TRBJ2-5, with 8 bases identical to TRBD2. This CDR3 region has 15 residues. The V gene's germline CDR1 is SNHLY and CDR2 FYNNEI. V trimming: 3 bases; J trimming: 3 bases; junction bases outside the gene matches: 6. This chain's CDR3 is CASSEPSGSKETQYF. In nucleotides, the CDR3 is TGTGCCAGCAGTGAGCCCAGCGGGAGTAAAGAGACCCAGTACTTC.

The CDR3, as DNA: TGCGCCAGCAGCCGGGGACTGGACACTGAAGCTTTCTTT. It yields the protein CASSRGLDTEAFF. This chain connects TRBV5-1 to TRBJ1-1; tentatively, D is TRBD1 (5 bases). This CDR3 is 13 amino acids long. V shed 4 bases and J shed 3 bases, with 10 bases lying between them. The germline V gene encodes CDR1 SGHRS and CDR2 YFSETQ.

This clone was observed once. The chain carries TRBV5-4 and TRBJ2-3; D uncertain. The ends were cut back, 3 bases at V and 6 bases at J, with 8 bases in the middle. The CDR3 sequence is 12 residues long. Germline CDR1 is SGHNT and CDR2 is YYREEE (reference sequence). CDR3 nucleotide sequence: TGTGCCAGCAGCTCAAATTGGGATACGCAGTATTTT. Its protein is CASSSNWDTQYF. The full variable domain, in which reference TRBV5-4 and TRBJ2-3 provide the parts outside the CDR3, is ETGVTQSPTHLIKTRGQQVTLRCSSQSGHNTVSWYQQALGQGPQFIFQYYREEENGRGNFPPRFSGLQFPNYSSELNVNALELDDSALYLCASSSNWDTQYFGPGTRLTVL.

This chain connects TRBV12-3 or TRBV12-4 to TRBJ2-2, with D unresolved. Trimming shortened V by 8 bases and J by 4 bases, and 5 bases separated the two germline ends. The CDR3 is 11 residues long. CDR3 DNA sequence: TGTGCCAGCCAAGGCACCGGGGAGCTGTTTTTT. The encoded protein is CASQGTGELFF.

The J gene is TRBJ1-2, the V gene TRBV7-9; a possible D gene is TRBD1 (5 bases). Germline CDR1 is SEHNR and CDR2 is FQNEAQ (reference sequence). Deletions cut 6 bases from V and 0 bases from J, with 20 bases between. The CDR3 covers 17 residues. For the CDR3, the DNA is TGTGCCAGCAGGGCGTTGGGGGAGGGAACCACTAACTATGGCTACACCTTC. It specifies CASRALGEGTTNYGYTF.

The chain is built from TRBV12-3 or TRBV12-4 and TRBJ1-5; D possibly corresponds to TRBD1 (6 bases). The V end lost 6 bases, the J end lost 7 bases, and 10 bases lay between the germline ends. The CDR3 is made up of 12 amino acids. As DNA, the CDR3 is TGTGCCAGCAGACGGGACAACCAGCCCCAGCATTTT. Protein sequence: CASRRDNQPQHF.

This chain uses TRBV5-1 with TRBJ2-7; TRBD2 aligns across 11 bases. Looked up from germline, CDR1 is SGHRS and CDR2 is YFSETQ. V lost 0 bases, J lost 2 bases, and 7 bases stayed unmatched. This CDR3 region has 17 residues. CDR3 region: CASSLGPTSGEPYEQYF. The CDR3 DNA reads as TGCGCCAGCAGCTTGGGGCCGACTAGCGGGGAACCCTACGAGCAGTACTTC. The full variable domain, in which reference TRBV5-1 and TRBJ2-7 provide the parts outside the CDR3, is KAGVTQTPRYLIKTRGQQVTLSCSPISGHRSVSWYQQTPGQGLQFLFEYFSETQRNKGNFPGRFSGRQFSNSRSEMNVSTLELGDSALYLCASSLGPTSGEPYEQYFGPGTRLTVT.

V is TRBV23-1 and J is TRBJ2-7; 7 positions match TRBD1. TRBV23-1 falls under the ORF class, with uncertain function. With V trimmed by 5 bases and J by 6 bases, 13 bases remained unmatched. The CDR3 runs 15 residues. The CDR3 region has the DNA TGCGCCAGCAGTAGAGTTGGGACAGCAGCCGGCGAGCAGTACTTC. Translated, it gives CASSRVGTAAGEQYF.

V is TRBV5-4 and J is TRBJ2-7; D gene unclear. CDR1 SGHNT and CDR2 YYREEE come from the germline V gene (reference sequence). V lost 0 bases and J 6 bases, leaving 13 bases between the germline ends. The length of the CDR3 is 14 residues. This chain's CDR3 is CASSLELESFEQYF. CDR3 bases: TGTGCCAGCAGCTTGGAGCTAGAGTCTTTCGAGCAGTACTTC.

The chain links TRBV7-9 to TRBJ1-5; D ambiguous. This CDR3 has 14 amino acids. Germline V gene lookup returns CDR1 SEHNR and CDR2 FQNEAQ (reference sequence). The V and J ends lost 5 bases and 1 base respectively, with 9 bases between them. The CDR3 region is CASSPEGSNQPQHF. In DNA, the CDR3 is TGTGCCAGCAGCCCGGAAGGGAGCAATCAGCCCCAGCATTTT.

This clone has a single count. An end of the junction does not agree with germline; a read error may underlie this. V usage is TRBV29-1 and J usage is TRBJ2-1; D uncertain. Germline CDR1 reads SQVTM; CDR2 reads ANQGSEA. This CDR3 is built from 11 residues. Here the CDR3 reads CAASPVDEQFF. CDR3 in DNA: TGTGCAGCGTCCCCCGTCGATGAGCAGTTCTTC.

This clone has only a few counts. The chain links TRBV3-1 (or the pseudogene TRBV3-2) to TRBJ2-1, with a tentative D call TRBD2 (5 bases). V was cut by 4 bases and J by 6 bases, with 13 bases left in between. Germline V lookup: CDR1 LGHDT, CDR2 YNNKEL (reference sequence). The CDR3 consists of 14 residues. The CDR3 region is CASSPIERPNEQFF. DNA for the CDR3: TGTGCCAGCAGCCCGATAGAGCGGCCCAATGAGCAGTTCTTC.

The J gene is TRBJ2-3, the V gene TRBV4-1; 12 bases align to TRBD2. Germline CDR1 MGHRA, CDR2 YSYEKL. V was pared by 2 bases and J by 6 bases, with 9 bases of the junction left unmatched. CDR3 length equals 17 residues. CDR3 sequence reads: CASSQPPTSGSFDTQYF. The CDR3 coding sequence is TGCGCCAGCAGCCAACCCCCGACTAGCGGGAGCTTCGATACGCAGTATTTT.

This chain connects TRBV6-5 to TRBJ2-1, with a possible D match to TRBD2 (6 bases). V was trimmed by 9 bases and J by 6 bases, leaving 15 bases between them. The CDR3 contains 13 residues. Germline CDR1 and CDR2: MNHEY and SVGAGI. CDR3 coding DNA: TGTGCCAGTCTCGCGGGGTGGGGCAATGAGCAGTTCTTC. This encodes CASLAGWGNEQFF.

This chain links TRBV19 with TRBJ1-2; TRBD1 might be the D (5 bases). CDR1 and CDR2 from the germline V gene are LNHDA and SQIVND (reference sequence). The V end lost 6 bases, the J end lost 4 bases, and 18 bases lay between the germline ends. There are 15 residues in the CDR3. Here the CDR3 DNA reads TGTGCCAGTAGGCGTACGGCGGGGGAGGGCTATGGCTACACCTTC. Its translation: CASRRTAGEGYGYTF. Variable domain in full (rest from reference TRBV19 and TRBJ1-2): DGGITQSPKYLFRKEGQNVTLSCEQNLNHDAMYWYRQDPGQGLRLIYYSQIVNDFQKGDIAEGYSVSREKKESFPLTVTSAQKNPTAFYLCASRRTAGEGYGYTFGSGTRLTVV.

This chain uses TRBV20-1 with TRBJ1-1; D is perhaps TRBD1 (5 bases). CDR1 DFQATT and CDR2 SNEGSKA come from the germline V gene (reference sequence). V was cut by 5 bases and J by 10 bases, with 14 bases left in between. The length of the CDR3 is 11 residues. The CDR3 region is CSAGGALVAFF. The CDR3 region has the DNA TGCAGTGCTGGAGGGGCTTTGGTAGCTTTCTTT.

CDR3 region: CASSQLNGDTGELFF. CDR3 nucleotides: TGTGCCAGCAGCCAATTAAATGGGGACACCGGGGAGCTGTTTTTT. This chain uses TRBV16 with TRBJ2-2; no reliable D call. CDR1 and CDR2 (germline): KGHSY, FQNENV. Trimming left V 1 base short and J 3 bases short, with 9 bases between. This CDR3 contains 15 residues.

This clone showed up just once. This rearrangement joins TRBV5-5 to TRBJ2-1; maybe TRBD2 (5 bases). Per the germline V gene, CDR1 is SGHKS and CDR2 is YYEKEE (reference sequence). Trimming took 0 bases from V and 8 from J, leaving 15 bases between them. The CDR3 loop spans 15 amino acids. The CDR3 reads CASSLVLGGLDEQFF. Here the CDR3 DNA reads TGTGCCAGCAGCTTGGTGCTGGGCGGGTTGGATGAGCAGTTCTTC.

This chain connects TRBV7-2 to TRBJ1-5; TRBD1 might be the D (6 bases). Trimming removed 0 bases at V and 7 bases at J, with 10 bases between. The germline CDR1 and CDR2 sequences are SGHTA and FQGNSA. This CDR3 is built from 14 residues. The CDR3, as DNA: TGTGCCAGCAGCTTAGCGCCAGGGGCCCAGCCCCAGCATTTT. This encodes CASSLAPGAQPQHF.

The chain is built from TRBV5-1 and TRBJ1-5, with 10 positions matching TRBD1. The CDR3 spans 16 residues. With V trimmed by 0 bases and J by 2 bases, 2 bases remained unmatched. Germline V gene sequence: CDR1 SGHRS, CDR2 YFSETQ. This chain's CDR3 is CASSLGDRGGNQPQHF. The DNA for the CDR3 is TGCGCCAGCAGCTTGGGGGACAGGGGAGGCAATCAGCCCCAGCATTTT.

The V gene is TRBV5-6, the J gene TRBJ1-2; tentative D call: TRBD1 (5 bases). The germline V gene encodes CDR1 SGHDT and CDR2 YYEEEE. V was cut by 4 bases and J by 4 bases, with 17 bases left in between. CDR3 length equals 15 residues. CDR3 sequence: CASSILLTEVYGYTF. CDR3 bases: TGTGCCAGCAGCATTCTCCTGACAGAAGTCTATGGCTACACCTTC.

Only one count was recorded for this clone. This chain joins TRBV27 and TRBJ1-3; 7 positions agree with TRBD1. With 5 bases clipped from V and 12 bases from J, the junction kept 7 bases outside the gene matches. The germline CDR1 and CDR2 sequences are MNHEY and SMNVEV (reference sequence). The CDR3 is 12 residues long. CDR3 DNA: TGTGCCAGCAGTAACAACAGGGGCCACATATATTTT. Its protein is CASSNNRGHIYF.

The chain employs TRBV20-1 and TRBJ1-4, with D possibly being TRBD1 (6 bases). The CDR3 has 15 amino acids. V was cut by 3 bases and J by 5 bases, with 16 bases left in between. CDR1 is DFQATT, CDR2 SNEGSKA, per germline (reference sequence). CDR3 bases: TGCAGTGCTAGTCAGGAGGGGGGCCTGAATGAAAAACTGTTTTTT. Its protein is CSASQEGGLNEKLFF.

The chain joins TRBV7-8 to TRBJ1-5; D might be TRBD1 (6 bases). V shed 5 bases and J shed 5 bases, with 19 bases lying between them. The germline V gene encodes CDR1 SGHVS and CDR2 FQNEAQ. CDR3 length: 16 residues. CDR3 sequence (DNA): TGTGCCAGCAGCCTATTGGCGGGGGCGTGGGATCAGCCCCAGCATTTT. It yields the protein CASSLLAGAWDQPQHF.

The chain joins TRBV10-1 to TRBJ1-2; TRBD1 might be the D (5 bases). In germline, CDR1 is WNHNN, CDR2 SYGVQD (reference sequence). The CDR3 is 14 residues long. The ends were cut back, 3 bases at V and 6 bases at J, with 14 bases in the middle. This chain's CDR3 is CASSDTGGTNGYTF. The CDR3 nucleotides are TGCGCCAGCAGTGATACCGGGGGAACTAATGGCTACACCTTC.

J is TRBJ1-2 and V is TRBV3-1 (or the pseudogene TRBV3-2); D gene unclear. The V gene's germline CDR1 is LGHDT and CDR2 YNNKEL (reference sequence). The CDR3 is 14 residues long. Trimming shortened V by 2 bases and J by 5 bases, and 12 bases separated the two germline ends. The CDR3 reads CASSQPATTYGYTF. The CDR3 nucleotides read TGTGCCAGCAGCCAACCCGCGACTACATATGGCTACACCTTC.

The rearrangement links TRBV29-1 to TRBJ1-4; maybe TRBD1 (5 bases). This CDR3 spans 13 amino acids. Germline values: CDR1 SQVTM, CDR2 ANQGSEA. V was trimmed by 3 bases and J by 8 bases, leaving 13 bases between them. The CDR3 DNA reads as TGCAGCGTTGAGAGAGGGGACGGAGAAAAACTGTTTTTT. Translated, it gives CSVERGDGEKLFF.